A single sample gave rise to the 9 T cell receptor beta chains below, sequenced in a study of OX40 agonist ivuxolimab in advanced cancers. This table comes from immunoSEQ multiplex PCR, and its TCRdb copy is limited to in-frame clones, with some not included. The repertoire includes some 66,000 clones, approximately 90% of them detected once, and 0.25% to 0.3% sits in the top ten. Sequenced here: CD4+ or CD8+ T cells sorted from blood, sampled in a trial of the OX40 agonist ivuxolimab. The receptors shown here come from an adult with an advanced solid tumor such as melanoma, head and neck, liver or kidney cancer.

The CDR3, as DNA: TGCGCCAGCAGCTTGGGGCTCCCAGGTGGTAGGACAGAGACCCAGTACTTC. Translation: CASSLGLPGGRTETQYF. The V gene is TRBV5-1, the J gene TRBJ2-5; no definite D call. Trimming removed 0 bases at V and 4 bases at J, with 19 bases between. Germline assignment: CDR1 SGHRS and CDR2 YFSETQ. This CDR3 has 17 residues.

This rearrangement joins TRBV6-1 to TRBJ2-1; D unclear. CDR1 and CDR2 from the germline V gene are MNHNS and SASEGT. The CDR3 totals 12 residues. V shed 1 base and J shed 12 bases, with 10 bases lying between them. For the CDR3, the DNA is TGTGCCAGCAGTGAAGAAAGTTGGGTGCAGTTCTTC. Translated, it gives CASSEESWVQFF.

The chain is built from TRBV14 and TRBJ2-3; no clear D. Germline V gene lookup returns CDR1 SGHDN and CDR2 FVKESK. CDR3 size: 12 residues. V dropped 0 bases and J dropped 5 bases, with 3 bases sitting between them. The CDR3 DNA reads TGTGCCAGCAGCCAAGATATAGATACGCAGTATTTT. This encodes CASSQDIDTQYF.

CDR3: CATSRHRTDWGRGPVEQYF. As DNA, the CDR3 is TGTGCCACCAGCAGACATCGAACCGACTGGGGCAGGGGGCCGGTCGAGCAGTACTTC. The chain joins TRBV15 to TRBJ2-7; 8 bases map to TRBD1. Trimming at V came to 2 bases and at J to 6 bases, leaving 21 bases not matched to a gene. The CDR3 has 19 residues. CDR1 is LNHNV, CDR2 YYDKDF, per germline (reference sequence).

The chain is built from TRBV6-5 and TRBJ1-5; unclear D gene. Per germline, CDR1 MNHEY and CDR2 SVGAGI. The CDR3 loop spans 13 amino acids. V dropped 11 bases and J dropped 0 bases, with 11 bases sitting between them. The chain's CDR3 is CACSGDSNQPQHF. The CDR3 bases are TGTGCCTGCTCGGGCGATAGCAATCAGCCCCAGCATTTT.

The V gene is TRBV9, the J gene TRBJ2-6; unclear D gene. Deletions cut 0 bases from V and 0 bases from J, with 10 bases between. Germline V gene data show CDR1 as SGDLS and CDR2 as YYNGEE. The CDR3 extends over 17 amino acids. CDR3 sequence (DNA): TGTGCCAGCAGCGTAGGTCTGATTAGCTCTGGGGCCAACGTCCTGACTTTC. Its translation: CASSVGLISSGANVLTF.

The rearrangement joins TRBV28 to TRBJ2-7, with a possible D match to TRBD1 (7 bases). Trimming removed 6 bases from V and 2 bases from J, with 26 bases in between. The CDR3 totals 18 residues. CDR1 is MDHEN, CDR2 SYDVKM, per germline. In DNA form, the CDR3 reads TGTGCCAGCAGCCGCGAAGGGGCTTGGAGGGGGCCACCCTACGAGCAGTACTTC. Protein: CASSREGAWRGPPYEQYF.

This chain connects TRBV7-2 to TRBJ2-7, with 10 bases matching TRBD2. Germline CDR1 is SGHTA and CDR2 is FQGNSA. After removal of 3 bases from V and 8 bases from J, the junction contained 10 bases not matched to a gene. This CDR3 comprises 15 residues. The CDR3 spells CASSFQREGHFKQYF. The CDR3 DNA reads as TGTGCCAGCAGCTTTCAGCGGGAGGGCCATTTCAAGCAGTACTTC.

This chain joins TRBV2 and TRBJ1-1, with D maybe TRBD1 (6 bases). This CDR3 is built from 12 residues. Germline values: CDR1 SNHLY, CDR2 FYNNEI. Trimming shortened V by 6 bases and J by 6 bases, and 11 bases separated the two germline ends. The CDR3: CASSEYRAEAFF. The CDR3 DNA follows: TGTGCCAGCAGCGAATACAGGGCTGAAGCTTTCTTT.